Following are 22 T cell receptor beta chains from one sample sequenced in a study of cytomegalovirus exposure and HLA in healthy donors. The PCR ran on 60 Vbeta and 13 Jbeta primers. TCRdb's table, derived via immunoSEQ multiplex PCR, lists solely in-frame clones and lacks some. The sample records about 56,000 clones, about 79% being singletons. The sequenced material came from PBMCs. The receptors stem from a man aged 40-50 years in good health and CMV-seronegative.

The rearrangement links TRBV10-3 to TRBJ2-2; no reliable D call. Germline lookup yields CDR1 ENHRY and CDR2 SYGVKD. Trimming stripped 3 bases from V and 6 bases from J, with 14 bases between. The CDR3 runs 15 residues. CDR3 region: CAISDGKLVSGELFF. CDR3 coding DNA: TGTGCCATCAGTGACGGCAAGCTAGTGTCCGGGGAGCTGTTTTTT.

The DNA of the CDR3 is TGTGCCAGCAGCTTAGAACCATCCCGGAGAGCTAACTATGGCTACACCTTC. Translating it yields CASSLEPSRRANYGYTF. This rearrangement joins TRBV7-2 to TRBJ1-2, with D unclear. Between the trimmed V and J ends, which lost 1 base and 0 bases, there was a span of 15 bases. The CDR3 totals 17 residues. Germline CDR1 reads SGHTA; CDR2 reads FQGNSA. The whole variable domain, remainder taken from reference TRBV7-2 and TRBJ1-2, is GAGVSQSPSNKVTEKGKDVELRCDPISGHTALYWYRQSLGQGLEFLIYFQGNSAPDKSGLPSDRFSAERTGGSVSTLTIQRTQQEDSAVYLCASSLEPSRRANYGYTFGSGTRLTVV.

The rearrangement joins TRBV7-9 to TRBJ2-3; possible D gene TRBD1, 8 bases. Germline assignment: CDR1 SEHNR and CDR2 FQNEAQ (reference sequence). This CDR3 has 16 amino acids. V was trimmed by 5 bases and J by 2 bases, leaving 17 bases between them. The CDR3 bases are TGTGCCAGCAGCGAAGGACAGGGAGGGTTCACAGATACGCAGTATTTT. Translation gives CASSEGQGGFTDTQYF.

The V call is TRBV10-3, the J call TRBJ2-1, with 13 bases aligning to TRBD2. J lost 0 bases, V lost 6 bases, and 20 bases had no gene match. The CDR3 length is 22 residues. Germline V gene sequence: CDR1 ENHRY, CDR2 SYGVKD. CDR3 amino acids: CAISPTPGLAGTQRSSYNEQFF. Here the CDR3 DNA reads TGTGCCATCAGCCCCACCCCGGGACTAGCGGGGACCCAGCGTAGCTCCTACAATGAGCAGTTCTTC.

This sequence joins TRBV19 and TRBJ1-5; maybe TRBD1 (5 bases). Germline assignment: CDR1 LNHDA and CDR2 SQIVND (reference sequence). V lost 7 bases, J lost 12 bases, and 22 bases lay in between. The CDR3 has 14 residues. As DNA, the CDR3 is TGTGCCAGTACCCGGGCATCTCGGGTAGGGGACCAGCATTTT. This encodes CASTRASRVGDQHF.

A word on this clone: At one of its ends the junction is not consistent with the germline gene, which may arise from a read error. V and J are TRBV28 and TRBJ2-1, with D possibly matching TRBD1 (6 bases). Per the germline V gene, CDR1 is MDHEN and CDR2 is SYDVKM. The CDR3 consists of 9 residues. The chain's CDR3 is CATGTKRIF. In DNA, the CDR3 is TGTGCCACCGGGACAAAGCGGATCTTC.

This rearrangement joins TRBV29-1 to TRBJ2-7; 8 bases match TRBD1. Germline lookup yields CDR1 SQVTM and CDR2 ANQGSEA. Trimming at V came to 7 bases and at J to 4 bases, leaving 9 bases not matched to a gene. There are 13 residues in the CDR3. The CDR3 DNA is TGCAGCGCCCCCAGGGGGCGCGGGTACGAGCAGTACGTC. This codes for CSAPRGRGYEQYV.

The genes are TRBV27 and TRBJ2-3, with D unresolved. Germline V gene lookup returns CDR1 MNHEY and CDR2 SMNVEV (reference sequence). V lost 2 bases, J lost 2 bases, and 11 bases lay in between. The length of the CDR3 is 15 residues. The CDR3 protein is CASSLRPGFTDTQYF. As DNA, the CDR3 is TGTGCCAGCAGTTTAAGGCCCGGGTTCACAGATACGCAGTATTTT.

This clone turned up a few times. CDR3 in DNA: TGTGCCAGTGGGAGTTTGACTGAAGCTTTCTTT. The encoded protein is CASGSLTEAFF. The chain joins TRBV6-6 to TRBJ1-1; no clear D. Trimming removed 9 bases from V and 5 bases from J, with 10 bases in between. This CDR3 contains 11 residues. Germline V gene data show CDR1 as MNHNY and CDR2 as SVGAGI (reference sequence).

The chain employs TRBV2 and TRBJ2-1; the D gene is possibly TRBD1 (6 bases). There are 15 residues in the CDR3. V lost 8 bases and J lost 3, with 17 bases in between. Germline V gene lookup returns CDR1 SNHLY and CDR2 FYNNEI. This CDR3 reads CASRRDNHYYNEQFF. The CDR3, as DNA: TGTGCCAGCCGCCGGGACAACCACTACTACAATGAGCAGTTCTTC.

The V call is TRBV6-1, the J call TRBJ1-5; unclear D gene. The CDR3 spans 15 residues. CDR1 is MNHNS, CDR2 SASEGT, per germline. Deletions cut 2 bases from V and 7 bases from J, with 15 bases between. The CDR3 bases are TGTGCCAGCAGTGAACAGCCGAGGAGAGCCCAGCCCCAGCATTTT. As protein: CASSEQPRRAQPQHF.

In this sample, this clone turned up a few times. CDR3 protein: CASSPFEGGTGGSVGNTIYF. Here the CDR3 DNA reads TGCGCCAGCAGCCCGTTTGAAGGAGGGACAGGGGGTTCGGTTGGAAACACCATATATTTT. The gene calls are TRBV4-1 and TRBJ1-3, with 11 bases matching TRBD1. CDR3 length: 20 amino acids. Germline CDR1 is MGHRA and CDR2 is YSYEKL. The junction had 17 bases not matched to a gene; V was cut back by 4 bases and J by 3 bases.

The chain combines TRBV4-3 with TRBJ2-1; D perhaps matches TRBD2 (6 bases). The V gene lost 0 bases and the J gene lost 6 bases, with 15 bases spanning the gap. Germline V gene sequence: CDR1 LGHNA, CDR2 YSLEER. The CDR3 extends over 16 amino acids. The CDR3 here is CASSQDPPGLLNEQFF. In nucleotides, the CDR3 is TGCGCCAGCAGCCAAGACCCACCGGGACTCCTCAATGAGCAGTTCTTC.

This chain links TRBV6-5 with TRBJ2-7; TRBD2 aligns across 7 bases. Germline V gene lookup returns CDR1 MNHEY and CDR2 SVGAGI. The CDR3 is made up of 14 amino acids. V dropped 5 bases and J dropped 5; count of bases not matched to a gene: 9. The CDR3 reads CASSASGTKDEQYV. Here the CDR3 DNA reads TGTGCCAGCAGTGCCTCGGGGACTAAGGACGAGCAGTACGTC.

The chain carries TRBV5-1 and TRBJ2-3, with 13 bases aligning to TRBD2. Germline CDR1 SGHRS, CDR2 YFSETQ. Trimming cost V 4 bases and J 2 bases; bases outside gene matches: 7. This CDR3 is 17 amino acids long. CDR3 DNA: TGCGCCAGCAGCAAAACTAGCGGGGGGGCCATCACAGATACGCAGTATTTT. It codes for CASSKTSGGAITDTQYF.

V and J are TRBV9 and TRBJ1-1; 9 bases are a match to TRBD1. CDR1 and CDR2 (germline): SGDLS, YYNGEE. This CDR3 contains 17 residues. Trimming took 4 bases from V and 5 from J; bases not matched to a gene: 15. For the CDR3, the DNA is TGTGCCAGCAGCTACGACCCCGGGACAGGGATAAGGACTGAAGCTTTCTTT. Protein sequence: CASSYDPGTGIRTEAFF.

V usage is TRBV5-1 and J usage is TRBJ2-5; the D gene is possibly TRBD2 (5 bases). CDR3 length: 14 residues. Germline lookup yields CDR1 SGHRS and CDR2 YFSETQ. V lost 0 bases, J lost 2 bases, and 8 bases lay in between. The CDR3 is CASSLATTQETQYF. CDR3 bases: TGCGCCAGCAGCTTGGCGACTACGCAAGAGACCCAGTACTTC.

This clone appeared once. The chain links TRBV5-6 to TRBJ2-1; 9 positions match TRBD1. Germline CDR1 SGHDT, CDR2 YYEEEE. Trimming removed 3 bases from V and 8 bases from J; junction bases left unmatched: 9. This CDR3 comprises 15 residues. CDR3 protein: CASSSTGQGFHEQFF. The CDR3 DNA reads as TGTGCCAGCAGCTCCACGGGACAGGGTTTCCATGAGCAGTTCTTC.

This chain connects TRBV4-1 to TRBJ2-5; 10 nucleotides align to TRBD2. J lost 4 bases, V lost 4 bases, and 9 bases had no gene match. There are 16 residues in the CDR3. Germline V lookup: CDR1 MGHRA, CDR2 YSYEKL. CDR3 DNA: TGCGCCAGCAGCCCCCGAGCGGGGGGGCCGTTAGAGACCCAGTACTTC. Its translation: CASSPRAGGPLETQYF.

The chain is built from TRBV18 and TRBJ1-2, with 7 bases lining up with TRBD1. The CDR3 consists of 18 residues. Trimming took 1 base from V and 3 from J; bases not matched to a gene: 14. The germline CDR1 and CDR2 sequences are KGHSH and LQKENI. The CDR3 protein is CASSPLGPGTAPDYGYTF. In DNA form, the CDR3 reads TGTGCCAGCTCACCACTCGGTCCGGGGACAGCACCTGACTATGGCTACACCTTC.

The chain is built from TRBV5-4 and TRBJ1-4; 8 bases fit TRBD1. The V and J ends lost 1 base and 5 bases, in that order; junction bases with no gene match: 1. Per the germline V gene, CDR1 is SGHNT and CDR2 is YYREEE (reference sequence). The CDR3 loop spans 14 amino acids. This CDR3 is CASSLWTGNEKLFF. DNA for the CDR3: TGTGCCAGCAGCTTGTGGACAGGGAATGAAAAACTGTTTTTT. Variable domain in full (rest from reference TRBV5-4 and TRBJ1-4): ETGVTQSPTHLIKTRGQQVTLRCSSQSGHNTVSWYQQALGQGPQFIFQYYREEENGRGNFPPRFSGLQFPNYSSELNVNALELDDSALYLCASSLWTGNEKLFFGSGTQLSVL.

This clone has more than one count but fewer than ten. The chain uses TRBV7-9 and TRBJ2-1; TRBD2 agrees at 9 bases. J lost 2 bases, V lost 1 base, and 12 bases had no gene match. The germline gives CDR1 SEHNR, CDR2 FQNEAQ (reference sequence). The CDR3 is made up of 19 amino acids. The CDR3: CASSLGRAMAGGPYNEQFF. The CDR3 coding sequence is TGTGCCAGCAGCTTAGGAAGGGCTATGGCGGGGGGGCCCTACAATGAGCAGTTCTTC.